This T cell receptor beta chain was observed in a study of blood T cells in healthy people across ages. On the study more broadly: Template switching picked up about one barcoded beta molecule for each two T cells.

Worth noting for this clonotype: Antigen unknown.

A sample-barcoded 5' primer and a J-beta primer mix were used in a second PCR of about 6 to 12 cycles. TCRdb re-derived calls from the 5' RACE reads in MiXCR, one entry per CDR3 protein. The data show approximately 730,000 distinct CDR3 sequences, with 40% to 65% seen just once and about 42% held by the top ten. Whole-study results and caveats: Total diversity from one million sequenced T cells was likely underestimated.

This CDR3 is 14 amino acids long. Trimming removed 0 bases from V and 14 bases from J, with 18 bases in between. Germline-derived CDR1 and CDR2 are MGHRA and YSYEKL. The TCR comes from an elderly man in good health. V and J are TRBV4-1 and TRBJ2-3, with D possibly being TRBD1 (5 bases). The sequenced material came from blood. CDR3 amino acids: CASSQDRQGDNAYF. CDR3 in DNA: TGCGCCAGCAGCCAAGATCGTCAAGGGGATAACGCGTATTTT.